The sequence of this TCR beta chain was determined in a study of T-cell memory formation after mild COVID-19. General study findings and limits: The study detected some responding clones in pre-infection memory, suggesting cross-reactive memory joined.

The CDR3 runs to 14 residues. Germline loops: CDR1 SGDLS, CDR2 YYNGEE. The V end lost 0 bases, the J end lost 2 bases, and 8 bases lay between the germline ends. TCRdb re-called the 5' RACE reads through MiXCR, storing one row per CDR3 protein. The sample consists of fewer than 500,000 distinct CDR3 sequences, 20% to 25% of them appearing once. This clonotype was seen a handful of times. Its target is not known. The sample comprised PBMCs or a T cell subset sorted from them (not recorded which). This chain joins TRBV9 and TRBJ1-1, with unresolved D. The TCR was taken from an adult woman who had mild COVID-19 (a few samples of this study predate the infection). Cell type and time point are not known. CDR3 residues: CASSVAPENTEAFF. The DNA for the CDR3 is TGTGCCAGCAGCGTAGCCCCGGAAAACACTGAAGCTTTCTTT.